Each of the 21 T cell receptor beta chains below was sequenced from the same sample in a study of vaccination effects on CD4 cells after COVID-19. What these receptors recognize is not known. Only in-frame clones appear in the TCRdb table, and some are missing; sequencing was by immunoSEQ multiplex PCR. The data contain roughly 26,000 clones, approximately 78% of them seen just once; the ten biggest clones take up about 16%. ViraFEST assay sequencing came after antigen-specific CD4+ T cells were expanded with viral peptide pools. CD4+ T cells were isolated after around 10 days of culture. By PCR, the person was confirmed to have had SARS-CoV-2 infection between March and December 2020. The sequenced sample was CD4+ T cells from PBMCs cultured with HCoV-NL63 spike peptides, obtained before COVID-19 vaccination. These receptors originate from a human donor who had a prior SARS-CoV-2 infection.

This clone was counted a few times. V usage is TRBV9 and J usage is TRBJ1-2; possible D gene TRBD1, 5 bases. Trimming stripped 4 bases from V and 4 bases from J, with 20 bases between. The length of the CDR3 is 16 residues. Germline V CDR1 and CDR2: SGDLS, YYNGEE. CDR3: CASSPPRGGGGYGYTF. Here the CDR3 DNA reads TGTGCCAGCAGCCCCCCACGGGGCGGGGGTGGCTATGGCTACACCTTC.

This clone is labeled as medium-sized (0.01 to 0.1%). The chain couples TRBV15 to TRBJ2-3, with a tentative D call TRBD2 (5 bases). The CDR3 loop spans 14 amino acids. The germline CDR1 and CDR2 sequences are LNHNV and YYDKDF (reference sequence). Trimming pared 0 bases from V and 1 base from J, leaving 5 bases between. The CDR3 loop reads CATSRERGTDTQYF. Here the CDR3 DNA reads TGTGCCACCAGCAGAGAGCGGGGCACAGATACGCAGTATTTT.

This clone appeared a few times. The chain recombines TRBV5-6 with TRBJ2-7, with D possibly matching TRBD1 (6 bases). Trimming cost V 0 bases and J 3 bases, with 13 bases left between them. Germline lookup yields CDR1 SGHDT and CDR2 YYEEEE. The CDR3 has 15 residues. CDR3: CASSLVARGIYEQYF. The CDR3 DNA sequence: TGTGCCAGCAGCTTGGTCGCCAGGGGAATCTACGAGCAGTACTTC.

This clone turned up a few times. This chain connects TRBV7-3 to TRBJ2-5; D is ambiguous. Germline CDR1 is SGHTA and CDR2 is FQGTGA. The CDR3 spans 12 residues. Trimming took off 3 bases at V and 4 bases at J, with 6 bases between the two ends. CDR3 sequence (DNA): TGTGCCAGCAGCTTCAGAGGAGAGACCCAGTACTTC. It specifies CASSFRGETQYF.

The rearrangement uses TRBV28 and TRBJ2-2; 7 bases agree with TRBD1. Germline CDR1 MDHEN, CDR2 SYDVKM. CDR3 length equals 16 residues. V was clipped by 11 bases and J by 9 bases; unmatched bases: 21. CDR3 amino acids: CAATNPRDSLSWELFF. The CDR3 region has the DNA TGTGCCGCCACCAACCCCCGGGACAGTCTTTCTTGGGAGCTGTTTTTT.

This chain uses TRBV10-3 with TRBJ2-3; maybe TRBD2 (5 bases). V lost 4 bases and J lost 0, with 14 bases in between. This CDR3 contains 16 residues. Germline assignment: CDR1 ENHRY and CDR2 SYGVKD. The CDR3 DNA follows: TGTGCCATCAGTGCCAGCGGAGGAACGAGCACAGATACGCAGTATTTT. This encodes CAISASGGTSTDTQYF.

The DNA for the CDR3 is TGTGCCAGTAGTTCAGGTGATAGCCCCTACGAGCAGTACTTC. Its protein product is CASSSGDSPYEQYF. The V and J genes are TRBV19 and TRBJ2-7, with unresolved D. CDR1 LNHDA and CDR2 SQIVND come from the germline V gene (reference sequence). CDR3 length equals 14 residues. Trimming shortened V by 5 bases and J by 2 bases, and 13 bases separated the two germline ends.

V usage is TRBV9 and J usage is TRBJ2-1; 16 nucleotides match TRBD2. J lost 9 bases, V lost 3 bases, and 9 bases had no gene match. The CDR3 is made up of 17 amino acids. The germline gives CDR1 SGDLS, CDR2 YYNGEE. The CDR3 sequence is CASSGRGGLAGGGEQFF. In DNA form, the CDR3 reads TGTGCCAGCAGCGGAAGAGGGGGACTAGCGGGAGGGGGTGAGCAGTTCTTC.

This CDR3 reads CASSPDRSSGNTIYF. CDR3 nucleotide sequence: TGTGCCAGCAGCCCCGACCGCAGCTCTGGAAACACCATATATTTT. The chain recombines TRBV11-3 with TRBJ1-3, with D uncertain. With 5 bases removed from V and 0 bases from J, the gap between germline ends came to 11 bases. Looked up from germline, CDR1 is SGHNT and CDR2 is YENEEA. This CDR3 is built from 15 residues.

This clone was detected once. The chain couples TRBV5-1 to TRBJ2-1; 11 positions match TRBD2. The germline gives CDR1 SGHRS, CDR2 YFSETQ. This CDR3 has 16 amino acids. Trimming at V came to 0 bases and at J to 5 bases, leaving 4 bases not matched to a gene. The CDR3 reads CASSLVASGGHNEQFF. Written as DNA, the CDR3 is TGCGCCAGCAGCTTGGTTGCTAGCGGGGGGCACAATGAGCAGTTCTTC.

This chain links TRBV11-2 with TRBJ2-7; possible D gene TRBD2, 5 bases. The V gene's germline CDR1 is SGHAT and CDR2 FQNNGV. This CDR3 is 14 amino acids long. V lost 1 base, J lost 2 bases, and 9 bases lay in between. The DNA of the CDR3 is TGTGCCAGCAGCTTAGCGGGATTCCCCTACGAGCAGTACTTC. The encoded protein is CASSLAGFPYEQYF.

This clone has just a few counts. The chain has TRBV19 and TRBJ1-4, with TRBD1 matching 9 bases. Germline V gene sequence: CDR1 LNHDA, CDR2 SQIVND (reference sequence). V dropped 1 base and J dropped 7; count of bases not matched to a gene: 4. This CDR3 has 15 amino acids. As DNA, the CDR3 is TGTGCCAGTAGTATAGGCACAGGGGGCAGTGAAAAACTGTTTTTT. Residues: CASSIGTGGSEKLFF.

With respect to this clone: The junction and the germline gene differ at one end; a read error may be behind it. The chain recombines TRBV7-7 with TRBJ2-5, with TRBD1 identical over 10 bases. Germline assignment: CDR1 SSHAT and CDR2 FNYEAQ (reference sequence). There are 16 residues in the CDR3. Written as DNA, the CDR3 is TGTGCTAGCAGCCAAGGGACAGGGGCCACTCAAGAGACCCAGTACTTC. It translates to CASSQGTGATQETQYF. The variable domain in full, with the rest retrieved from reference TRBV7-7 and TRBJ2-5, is GAGVSQSPRYKVTKRGQDVTLRCDPISSHATLYWYQQALGQGPEFLTYFNYEAQPDKSGLPSDRFSAERPEGSISTLTIQRTEQRDSAMYRCASSQGTGATQETQYFGPGTRLLVL.

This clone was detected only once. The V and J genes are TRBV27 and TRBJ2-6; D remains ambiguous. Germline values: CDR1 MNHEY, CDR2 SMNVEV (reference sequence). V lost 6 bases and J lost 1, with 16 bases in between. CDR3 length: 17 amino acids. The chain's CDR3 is CASSYKSPSSGANVLTF. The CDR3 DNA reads TGTGCCAGCAGCTACAAATCCCCCTCGTCTGGGGCCAACGTCCTGACTTTC.

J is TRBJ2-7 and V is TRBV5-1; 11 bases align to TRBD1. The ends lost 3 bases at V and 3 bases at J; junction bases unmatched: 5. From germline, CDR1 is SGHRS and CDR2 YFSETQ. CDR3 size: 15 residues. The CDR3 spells CASSYGTGGGYEQYF. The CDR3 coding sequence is TGCGCCAGCAGCTACGGGACAGGGGGGGGCTACGAGCAGTACTTC.

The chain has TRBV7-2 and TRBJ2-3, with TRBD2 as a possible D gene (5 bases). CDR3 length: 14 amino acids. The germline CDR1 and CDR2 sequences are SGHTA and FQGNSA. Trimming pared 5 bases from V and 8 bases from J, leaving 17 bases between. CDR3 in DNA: TGTGCCAGCAGCCGGCACGAGGTCGGAGGTACGCAGTATTTT. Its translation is CASSRHEVGGTQYF.

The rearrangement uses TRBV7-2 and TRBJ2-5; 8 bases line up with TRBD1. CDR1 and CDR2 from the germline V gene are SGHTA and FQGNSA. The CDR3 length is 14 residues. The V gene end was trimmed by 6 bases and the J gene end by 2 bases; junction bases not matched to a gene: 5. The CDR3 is CASSQQGGQETQYF. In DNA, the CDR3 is TGTGCCAGCAGTCAACAGGGGGGTCAAGAGACCCAGTACTTC.

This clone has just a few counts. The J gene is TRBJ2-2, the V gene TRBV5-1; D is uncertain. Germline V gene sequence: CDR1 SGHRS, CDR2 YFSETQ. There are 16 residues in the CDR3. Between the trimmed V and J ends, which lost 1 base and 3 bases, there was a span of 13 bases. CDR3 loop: CASSLLLGSDTGELFF. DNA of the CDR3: TGCGCCAGCAGCTTGCTTTTAGGGTCGGACACCGGGGAGCTGTTTTTT. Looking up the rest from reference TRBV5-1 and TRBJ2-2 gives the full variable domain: KAGVTQTPRYLIKTRGQQVTLSCSPISGHRSVSWYQQTPGQGLQFLFEYFSETQRNKGNFPGRFSGRQFSNSRSEMNVSTLELGDSALYLCASSLLLGSDTGELFFGEGSRLTVL.

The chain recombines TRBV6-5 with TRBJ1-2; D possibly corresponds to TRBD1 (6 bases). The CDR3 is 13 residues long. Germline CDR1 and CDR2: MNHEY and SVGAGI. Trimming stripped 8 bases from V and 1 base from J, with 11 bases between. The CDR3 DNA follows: TGTGCCAGCCGCCGGGACAATAACTATGGCTACACCTTC. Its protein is CASRRDNNYGYTF.

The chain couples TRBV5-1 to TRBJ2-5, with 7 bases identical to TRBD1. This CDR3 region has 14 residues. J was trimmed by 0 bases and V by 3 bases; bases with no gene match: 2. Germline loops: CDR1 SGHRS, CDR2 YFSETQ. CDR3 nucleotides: TGCGCCAGCAGCTCACAGGGGAACCAAGAGACCCAGTACTTC. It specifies CASSSQGNQETQYF.

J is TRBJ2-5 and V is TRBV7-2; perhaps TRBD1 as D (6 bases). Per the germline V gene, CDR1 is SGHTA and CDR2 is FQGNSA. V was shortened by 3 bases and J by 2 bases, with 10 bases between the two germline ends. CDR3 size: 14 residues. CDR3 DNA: TGTGCCAGCAGCTTTGGGGGCGGTCAAGAGACCCAGTACTTC. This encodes CASSFGGGQETQYF.